The rows below give T cell receptor beta chains drawn from one sample of a study of response to subunit inactivated influenza vaccine. TCRdb re-called the RT-PCR reads through MiXCR, storing one row per CDR3 protein. The sample shows about 780,000 distinct CDR3 sequences, under 20% of them seen only once. The sequencing used PBMCs from blood, collected 4 to 6 days after vaccination. The receptors stem from a man aged 45-60 years who received an inactivated influenza vaccine. Both conserved end residues are trimmed from each CDR3. The size entry is marked missing in some rows and otherwise reads once, few, many or a size class.

size	J	V	CDR3
NA	TRBJ1-2	TRBV6-2/TRBV6-3	ASSYSHSTGQGKFNYGYT
few	TRBJ2-5	TRBV15	ATSRGRSGGTETQY
few	TRBJ2-1	TRBV7-7	ASSSRLGPQDEQF
once	TRBJ2-1	TRBV11-1	ASTLMWSRRKSSYNEQF
few	TRBJ1-1	TRBV7-8	ASSSSRAMNTEAF
NA	TRBJ2-3	TRBV6-5	ASSYDRTDTQY
few	TRBJ2-7	TRBV4-2	ASSRWAGEYEQY
NA	TRBJ1-1	TRBV9	ASQKILNTEAF
NA	TRBJ2-7	TRBV10-3	AIRSLVDEQY
NA	TRBJ2-7	TRBV3-1	ASSHLLAGRPEQY
NA	TRBJ2-7	TRBV29-1	SVEDAPAGGPYEQY
few	TRBJ2-3	TRBV5-6	ASSWGGRGTDTQY
NA	TRBJ2-6	TRBV5-1	ASSLVGGNTGANVLT
few	TRBJ2-1	TRBV29-1	SAGPGTSGRSYNEQF
few	TRBJ2-1	TRBV7-9	ASSRHRTPSSYNEQF
few	TRBJ2-1	TRBV4-2	ASSRQWRTSGSNEQF
few	TRBJ1-2	TRBV20-1	SAEGGRGTGPSYGYT
few	TRBJ2-5	TRBV18	ASSPRGAETQY
NA	TRBJ2-4	TRBV7-2	ASSSPTSRHIQY
NA	TRBJ2-5	TRBV7-9	AGTGTGQETQY
NA	TRBJ2-7	TRBV10-3	AISDDRNYEQY
NA	TRBJ2-2	TRBV7-2	ASSFSSGMGSGELF
NA	TRBJ2-7	TRBV20-1	SAREGRIYEQY
many	TRBJ2-1	TRBV12-3/TRBV12-4	ASSLSHEQF
many	TRBJ1-6	TRBV12-3/TRBV12-4	ASSLGVSTNSPLH
few	TRBJ2-7	TRBV18	ASSPGAGGLTYEQY
few	TRBJ2-1	TRBV6-2/TRBV6-3	ASSYVGLAGPHEQF
few	TRBJ2-3	TRBV5-1	ASSQSQGADTQY
few	TRBJ1-2	TRBV9	ASSPRQDNYGYT
NA	TRBJ1-2	TRBV28	ASSPWTDIEANYGYT
few	TRBJ1-1	TRBV24-1	ATSEHSNTEVF
few	TRBJ1-5	TRBV20-1	SAKSSSNQPQH
few	TRBJ2-5	TRBV30	AWSVASGKVTQY
NA	TRBJ1-5	TRBV7-2	ASSLWDRVDPQPQH
NA	TRBJ2-1	TRBV5-1	ASSWGTSGILNEQF
NA	TRBJ1-4	TRBV7-2	ASSLEQGNGKLF
NA	TRBJ1-1	TRBV20-1	SARVTVNTEAF
NA	TRBJ2-5	TRBV29-1	SVDERGAGTETQY
few	TRBJ2-7	TRBV4-3	ASSQDGTVSYEQY
many	TRBJ2-1	TRBV7-9	ASGRAYNEQF
NA	TRBJ2-1	TRBV20-1	SVLGLGNEQF
NA	TRBJ2-7	TRBV29-1	SVAELGTPTYEQY
many	TRBJ2-3	TRBV4-3	ASSQDYGRAADTQY
NA	TRBJ2-7	TRBV24-1	ATSDGQGDEQY
NA	TRBJ1-5	TRBV6-2/TRBV6-3	ASSWHFGNQPQH
few	TRBJ2-3	TRBV7-2	ASSRGTSGSIADTQY
NA	TRBJ1-2	TRBV5-5	ASTTRDSYGYT
few	TRBJ2-5	TRBV12-3/TRBV12-4	ASSWETDRLQETQY
few	TRBJ1-1	TRBV6-1	AGRTGTENTEAF
many	TRBJ2-3	TRBV29-1	SVDVLVGDTQY
NA	TRBJ2-1	TRBV6-1	ASSVSLADIYNEQF
NA	TRBJ2-7	TRBV28	ASSFGLAGIYEQY
many	TRBJ2-1	TRBV6-1	ASMERGLAGGPTYNEQF
many	TRBJ2-1	TRBV20-1	SAEPTGRPPGNEQF
NA	TRBJ2-7	TRBV4-3	ASSQTWTGLHEQY
NA	TRBJ1-2	TRBV12-3/TRBV12-4	ASTLDSGYT
NA	TRBJ2-1	TRBV3-1	ASSPLERMGAELV
many	TRBJ1-1	TRBV28	ASSRQINTEAF
few	TRBJ1-2	TRBV30	AWSGRDRGYRGGYT
few	TRBJ2-5	TRBV7-2	ASSLARLAARQETQY